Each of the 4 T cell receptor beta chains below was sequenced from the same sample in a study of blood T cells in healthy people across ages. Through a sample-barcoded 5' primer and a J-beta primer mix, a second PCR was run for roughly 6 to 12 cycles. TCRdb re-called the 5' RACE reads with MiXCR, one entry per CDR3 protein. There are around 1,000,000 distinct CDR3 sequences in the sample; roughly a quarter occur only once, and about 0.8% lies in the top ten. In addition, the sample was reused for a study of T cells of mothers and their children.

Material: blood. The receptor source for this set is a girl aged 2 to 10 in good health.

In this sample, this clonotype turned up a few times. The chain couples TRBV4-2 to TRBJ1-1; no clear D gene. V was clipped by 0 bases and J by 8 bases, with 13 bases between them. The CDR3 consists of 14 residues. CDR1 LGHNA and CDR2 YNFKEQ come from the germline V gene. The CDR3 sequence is CASSQEPGLIEAFF. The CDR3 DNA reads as TGTGCCAGCAGCCAAGAACCAGGTTTGATCGAAGCTTTCTTT.

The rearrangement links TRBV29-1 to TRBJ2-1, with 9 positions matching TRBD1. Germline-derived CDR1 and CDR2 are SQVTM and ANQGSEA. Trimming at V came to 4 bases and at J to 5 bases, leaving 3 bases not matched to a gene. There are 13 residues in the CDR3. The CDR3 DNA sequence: TGCAGCGTTGGAGGGACAGGGCACAATGAGCAGTTCTTC. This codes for CSVGGTGHNEQFF.

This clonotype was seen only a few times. The CDR3 sequence is CASSQDVGAPGAEQYF. The CDR3 nucleotides read TGCGCCAGCAGCCAAGATGTTGGGGCTCCCGGAGCGGAGCAGTACTTC. The chain combines TRBV4-3 with TRBJ2-7; D may be TRBD1 (5 bases). Germline V gene lookup returns CDR1 LGHNA and CDR2 YSLEER. V was pared by 0 bases and J by 7 bases, with 19 bases between. This CDR3 spans 16 amino acids.

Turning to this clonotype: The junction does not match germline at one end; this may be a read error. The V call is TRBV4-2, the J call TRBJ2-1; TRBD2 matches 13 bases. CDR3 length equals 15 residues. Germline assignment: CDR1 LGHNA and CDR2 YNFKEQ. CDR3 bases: TGTGCCAGCACCCTAACTAGCGGGGGGGTCAATCAGCAGTTCTTC. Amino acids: CASTLTSGGVNQQFF.